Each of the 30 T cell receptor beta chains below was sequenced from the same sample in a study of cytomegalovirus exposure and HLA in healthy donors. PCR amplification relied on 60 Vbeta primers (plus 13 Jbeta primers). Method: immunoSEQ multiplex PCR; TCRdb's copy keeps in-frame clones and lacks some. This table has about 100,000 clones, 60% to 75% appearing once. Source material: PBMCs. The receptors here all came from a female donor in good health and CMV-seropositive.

The CDR3 bases are TGTGCCACCAGCAGGCGTGGGCCGAACACTGAAGCTTTCTTT. This codes for CATSRRGPNTEAFF. V usage is TRBV15 and J usage is TRBJ1-1; D is uncertain. The V end lost 3 bases, the J end lost 1 base, and 9 bases lay between the germline ends. CDR3 length: 14 residues. CDR1 LNHNV and CDR2 YYDKDF come from the germline V gene (reference sequence).

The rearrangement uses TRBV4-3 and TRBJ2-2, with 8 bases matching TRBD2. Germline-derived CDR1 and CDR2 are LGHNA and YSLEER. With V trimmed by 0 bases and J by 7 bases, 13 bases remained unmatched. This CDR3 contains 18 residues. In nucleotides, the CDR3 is TGCGCCAGCAGCCAAGATCCAGGGCGGGGGGCCTGGGACGGGGAGCTGTTTTTT. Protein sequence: CASSQDPGRGAWDGELFF.

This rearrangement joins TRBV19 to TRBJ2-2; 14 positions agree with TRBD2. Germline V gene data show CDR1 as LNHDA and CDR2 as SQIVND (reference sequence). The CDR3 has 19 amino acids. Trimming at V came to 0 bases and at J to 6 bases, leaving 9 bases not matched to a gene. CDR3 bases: TGTGCCAGTAGTATAGATACCACAGGGACTAGCGGGGGAGCCGGGGAGCTGTTTTTT. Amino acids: CASSIDTTGTSGGAGELFF.

Written as DNA, the CDR3 is TGTGCCACCCTGTTGCCAGGGGGTATCCACGAGCAGTACTTC. This gives the protein CATLLPGGIHEQYF. The chain combines TRBV10-3 with TRBJ2-7, with TRBD1 matching 7 bases. This CDR3 has 14 amino acids. The V gene end was trimmed by 10 bases and the J gene end by 5 bases; junction bases not matched to a gene: 14. CDR1 ENHRY and CDR2 SYGVKD come from the germline V gene.

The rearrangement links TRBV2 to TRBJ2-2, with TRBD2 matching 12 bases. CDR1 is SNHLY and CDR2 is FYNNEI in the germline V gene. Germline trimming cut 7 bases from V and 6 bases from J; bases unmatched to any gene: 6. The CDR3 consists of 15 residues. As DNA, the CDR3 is TGTGCCAGCACCGGACTAGCGGGGCGCTCCGGGGAGCTGTTTTTT. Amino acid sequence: CASTGLAGRSGELFF.

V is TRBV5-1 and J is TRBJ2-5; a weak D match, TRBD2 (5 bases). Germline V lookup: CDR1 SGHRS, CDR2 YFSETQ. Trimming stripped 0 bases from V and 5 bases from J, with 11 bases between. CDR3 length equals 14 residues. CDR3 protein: CASSLGAAAETQYF. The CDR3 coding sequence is TGCGCCAGCAGCTTGGGGGCAGCGGCGGAGACCCAGTACTTC.

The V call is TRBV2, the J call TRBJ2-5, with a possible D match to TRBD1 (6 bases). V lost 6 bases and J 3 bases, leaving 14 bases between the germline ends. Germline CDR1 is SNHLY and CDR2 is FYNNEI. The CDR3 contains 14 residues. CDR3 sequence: CASRKEAGEETQYF. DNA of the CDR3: TGTGCCAGCAGGAAAGAGGCAGGGGAAGAGACCCAGTACTTC.

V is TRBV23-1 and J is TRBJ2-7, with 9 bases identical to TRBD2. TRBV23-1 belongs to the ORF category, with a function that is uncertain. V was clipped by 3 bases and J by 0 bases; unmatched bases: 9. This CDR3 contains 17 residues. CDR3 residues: CASSQDPPLAGSYEQYF. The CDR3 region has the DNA TGCGCCAGCAGTCAGGACCCCCCACTAGCGGGCTCCTACGAGCAGTACTTC.

The CDR3 sequence: CASSFTPAYNEQFF. The DNA for the CDR3 is TGTGCCAGCAGCTTTACCCCGGCCTACAATGAGCAGTTCTTC. V is TRBV7-8 and J is TRBJ2-1; D call uncertain. The CDR3 is 14 amino acids. With 3 bases removed from V and 2 bases from J, the gap between germline ends came to 8 bases. Germline V gene data show CDR1 as SGHVS and CDR2 as FQNEAQ.

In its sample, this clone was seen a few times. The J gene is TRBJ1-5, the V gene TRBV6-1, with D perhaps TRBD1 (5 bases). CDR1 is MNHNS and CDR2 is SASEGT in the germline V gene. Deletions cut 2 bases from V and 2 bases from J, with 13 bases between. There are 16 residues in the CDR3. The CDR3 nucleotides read TGTGCCAGCAGTGAAAACTTGGCGGGGGGCAATCAGCCCCAGCATTTT. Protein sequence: CASSENLAGGNQPQHF.

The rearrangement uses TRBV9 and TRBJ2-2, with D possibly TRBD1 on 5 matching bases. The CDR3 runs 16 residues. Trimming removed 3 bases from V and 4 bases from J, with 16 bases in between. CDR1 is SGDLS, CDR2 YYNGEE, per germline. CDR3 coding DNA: TGTGCCAGCAGCGGTAGAGGCAGGGTAGGCACCGGGGAGCTGTTTTTT. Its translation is CASSGRGRVGTGELFF.

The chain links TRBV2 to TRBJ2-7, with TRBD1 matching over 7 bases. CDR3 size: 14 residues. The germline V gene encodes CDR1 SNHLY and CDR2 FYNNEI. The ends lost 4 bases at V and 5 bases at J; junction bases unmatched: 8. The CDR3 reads CASSGEWTGDEQYF. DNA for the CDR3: TGTGCCAGCAGTGGGGAATGGACAGGCGACGAGCAGTACTTC.

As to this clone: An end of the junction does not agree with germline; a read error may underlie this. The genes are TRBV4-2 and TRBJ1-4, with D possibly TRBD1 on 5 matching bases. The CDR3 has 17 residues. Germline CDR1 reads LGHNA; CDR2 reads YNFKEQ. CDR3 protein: CASSHLTLGGTTEKLFF. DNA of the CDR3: TGTGCCAGCAGCCATTTAACGCTGGGGGGAACTACTGAAAAACTGTTTTTT.

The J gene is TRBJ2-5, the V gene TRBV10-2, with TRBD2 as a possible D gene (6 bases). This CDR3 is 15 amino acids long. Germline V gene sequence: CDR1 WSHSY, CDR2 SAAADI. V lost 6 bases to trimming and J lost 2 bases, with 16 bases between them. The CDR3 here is CASSEPGLTQETQYF. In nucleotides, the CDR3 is TGCGCCAGCAGCGAACCGGGACTCACACAAGAGACCCAGTACTTC.

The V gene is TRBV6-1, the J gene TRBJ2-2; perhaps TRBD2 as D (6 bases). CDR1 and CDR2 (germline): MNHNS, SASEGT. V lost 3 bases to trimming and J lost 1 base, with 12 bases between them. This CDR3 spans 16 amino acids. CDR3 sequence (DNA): TGTGCCAGCAGTGATGGCGGGACGGTGAACACCGGGGAGCTGTTTTTT. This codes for CASSDGGTVNTGELFF.

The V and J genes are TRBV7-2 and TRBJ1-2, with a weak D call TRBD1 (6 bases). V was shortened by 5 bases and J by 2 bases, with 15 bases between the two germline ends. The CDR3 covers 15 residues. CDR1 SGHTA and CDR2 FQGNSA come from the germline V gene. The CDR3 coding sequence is TGTGCCAGCAGCCCCCAGAAGGGGGAAAACTATGGCTACACCTTC. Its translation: CASSPQKGENYGYTF.

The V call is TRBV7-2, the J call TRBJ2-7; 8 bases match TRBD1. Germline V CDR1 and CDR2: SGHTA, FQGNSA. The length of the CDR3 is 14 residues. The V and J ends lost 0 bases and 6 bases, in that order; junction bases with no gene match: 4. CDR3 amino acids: CASSLAGTGFEQYF. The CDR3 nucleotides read TGTGCCAGCAGCTTAGCAGGGACAGGTTTCGAGCAGTACTTC.

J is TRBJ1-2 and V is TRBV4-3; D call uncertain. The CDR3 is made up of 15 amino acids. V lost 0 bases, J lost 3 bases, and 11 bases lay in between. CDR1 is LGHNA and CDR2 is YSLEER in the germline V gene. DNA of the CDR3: TGCGCCAGCAGCCAAGATCCGGGAGCACACTATGGCTACACCTTC. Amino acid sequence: CASSQDPGAHYGYTF.

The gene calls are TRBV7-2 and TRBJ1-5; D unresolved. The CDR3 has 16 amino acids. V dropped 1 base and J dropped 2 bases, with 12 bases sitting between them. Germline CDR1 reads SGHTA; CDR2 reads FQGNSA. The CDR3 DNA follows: TGTGCCAGCAGCTTAGAATCCGGGAATGGCAATCAGCCCCAGCATTTT. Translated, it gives CASSLESGNGNQPQHF.

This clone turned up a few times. CDR3 bases: TGTGCCAGCAGTGAGGGGGCAGGCGCTGAAGCTTTCTTT. Protein sequence: CASSEGAGAEAFF. This chain joins TRBV6-1 and TRBJ1-1, with D perhaps TRBD1 (6 bases). Trimming stripped 3 bases from V and 6 bases from J, with 11 bases between. CDR3 length: 13 amino acids. Germline values: CDR1 MNHNS, CDR2 SASEGT.

CDR3 nucleotides: TGTGCCAGCAGTGCCCCCCCGCAGCCCCAGCATTTT. Translated, it gives CASSAPPQPQHF. The V gene is TRBV6-1, the J gene TRBJ1-5; D not certain. Trimming cost V 4 bases and J 7 bases, with 8 bases left between them. The germline V gene encodes CDR1 MNHNS and CDR2 SASEGT. The CDR3 runs 12 residues.

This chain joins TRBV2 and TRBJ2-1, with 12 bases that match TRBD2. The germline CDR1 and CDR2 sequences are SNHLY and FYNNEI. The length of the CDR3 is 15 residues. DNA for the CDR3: TGTGGAACTAGCGGGAGGAGCGGGATATACAATGAGCAGTTCTTC. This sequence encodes CGTSGRSGIYNEQFF.

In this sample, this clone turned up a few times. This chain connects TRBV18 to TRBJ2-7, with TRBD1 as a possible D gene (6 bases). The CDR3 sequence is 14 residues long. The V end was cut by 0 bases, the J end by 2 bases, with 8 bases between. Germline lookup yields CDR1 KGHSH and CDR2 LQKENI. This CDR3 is CASSPPGQPYEQYF. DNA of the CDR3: TGTGCCAGCTCACCACCCGGACAGCCCTACGAGCAGTACTTC.

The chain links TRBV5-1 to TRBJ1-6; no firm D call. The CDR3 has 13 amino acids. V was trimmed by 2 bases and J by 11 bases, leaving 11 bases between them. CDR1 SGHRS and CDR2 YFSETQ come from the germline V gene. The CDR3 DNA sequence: TGCGCCAGCAGCTTCGGAGGCCTGCCACCCCTCCACTTT. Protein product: CASSFGGLPPLHF.

CDR3 loop: CASSLQTSTDTQYF. The DNA of the CDR3 is TGTGCCAGCAGCTTACAGACTAGCACAGATACGCAGTATTTT. The chain recombines TRBV7-2 with TRBJ2-3; D unclear. In germline, CDR1 is SGHTA, CDR2 FQGNSA. This CDR3 spans 14 amino acids. Trimming stripped 2 bases from V and 0 bases from J, with 6 bases between.

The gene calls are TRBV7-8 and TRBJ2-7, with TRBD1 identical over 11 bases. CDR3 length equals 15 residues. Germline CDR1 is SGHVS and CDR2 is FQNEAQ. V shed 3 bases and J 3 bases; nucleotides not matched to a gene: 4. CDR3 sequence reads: CASSFRGTGGYEQYF. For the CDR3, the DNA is TGTGCCAGCAGCTTCCGCGGGACAGGGGGCTACGAGCAGTACTTC.

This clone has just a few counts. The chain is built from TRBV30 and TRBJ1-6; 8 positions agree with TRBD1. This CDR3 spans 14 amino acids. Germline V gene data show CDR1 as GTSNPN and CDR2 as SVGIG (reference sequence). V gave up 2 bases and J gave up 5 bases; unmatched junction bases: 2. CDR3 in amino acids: CAWSKGQDNSPLHF. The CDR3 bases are TGTGCCTGGAGTAAGGGACAGGATAATTCACCCCTCCACTTT.

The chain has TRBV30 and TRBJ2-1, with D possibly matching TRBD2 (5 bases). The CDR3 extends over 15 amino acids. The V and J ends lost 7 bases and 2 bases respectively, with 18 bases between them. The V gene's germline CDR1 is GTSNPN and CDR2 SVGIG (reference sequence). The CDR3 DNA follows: TGTGCCTTCTCGGGCACAGCGGATACCTACAATGAGCAGTTCTTC. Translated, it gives CAFSGTADTYNEQFF.

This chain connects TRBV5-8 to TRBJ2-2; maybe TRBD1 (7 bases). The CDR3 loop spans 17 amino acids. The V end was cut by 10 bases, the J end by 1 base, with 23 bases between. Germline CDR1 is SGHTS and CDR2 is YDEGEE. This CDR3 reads CAGNRGLHSLNTGELFF. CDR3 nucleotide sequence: TGTGCCGGCAACAGGGGACTTCACTCCCTGAACACCGGGGAGCTGTTTTTT.

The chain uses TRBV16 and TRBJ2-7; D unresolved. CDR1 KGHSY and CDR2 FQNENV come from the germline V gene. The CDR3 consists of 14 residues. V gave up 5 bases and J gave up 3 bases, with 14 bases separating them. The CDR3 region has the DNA TGTGCCAGCAGCGAGGTAGGCAGATACTACGAGCAGTACTTC. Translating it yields CASSEVGRYYEQYF. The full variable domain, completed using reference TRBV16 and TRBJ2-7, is GEEVAQTPKHLVRGEGQKAKLYCAPIKGHSYVFWYQQVLKNEFKFLISFQNENVFDETGMPKERFSAKCLPNSPCSLEIQATKLEDSAVYFCASSEVGRYYEQYFGPGTRLTVT.